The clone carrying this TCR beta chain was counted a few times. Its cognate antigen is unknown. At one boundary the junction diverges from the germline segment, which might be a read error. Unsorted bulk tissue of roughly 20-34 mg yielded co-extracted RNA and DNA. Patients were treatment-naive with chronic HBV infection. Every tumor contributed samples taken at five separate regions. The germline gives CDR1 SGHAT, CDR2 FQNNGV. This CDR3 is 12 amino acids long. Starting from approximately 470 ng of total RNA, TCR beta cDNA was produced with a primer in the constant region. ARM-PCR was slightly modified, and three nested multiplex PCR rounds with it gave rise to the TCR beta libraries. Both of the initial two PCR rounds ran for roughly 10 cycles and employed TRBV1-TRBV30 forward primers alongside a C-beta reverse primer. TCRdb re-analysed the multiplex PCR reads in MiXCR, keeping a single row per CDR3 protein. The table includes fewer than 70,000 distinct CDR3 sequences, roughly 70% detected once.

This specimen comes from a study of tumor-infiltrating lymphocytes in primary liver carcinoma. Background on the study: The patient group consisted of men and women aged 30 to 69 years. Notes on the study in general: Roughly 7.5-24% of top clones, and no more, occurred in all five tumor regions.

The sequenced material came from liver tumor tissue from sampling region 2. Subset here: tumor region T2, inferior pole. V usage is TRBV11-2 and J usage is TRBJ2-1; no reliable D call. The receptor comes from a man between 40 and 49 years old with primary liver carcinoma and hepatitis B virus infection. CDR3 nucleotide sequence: TGTGCCAGCAGCCCGGAGTACTATGAACAGTTCTTC. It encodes CASSPEYYEQFF.